The rows below give T cell receptor beta chains drawn from one sample of a study of blood T cell repertoires in COVID-19. Repertoires were generated with immunoSEQ multiplex PCR, while TCRdb's copy carries only in-frame clones and drops some. The sample lists hundreds of thousands of clones, 81% occurring once. Specimen: peripheral blood. The receptors were sampled from a woman aged 80 or over with COVID-19, enrolled during active disease. CDR3s include the opening cysteine and the closing phenylalanine or tryptophan. Fields, in order: CDR3 protein, CDR3 DNA, V gene, clone size, J gene, D gene. D genes are given only for firm matches. Expanded clones are given a class, and other clones once, few, many or no size at all.

CASKFVSYEQYF | TGTGCCAGCAAATTCGTATCCTACGAGCAGTACTTC | TRBV2 | NA | TRBJ2-7 | NA
CASSPGQGRFAEAFF | TGTGCCAGCAGTCCAGGACAGGGGAGGTTTGCTGAAGCTTTCTTT | TRBV6-2/TRBV6-3 | NA | TRBJ1-1 | TRBD1
CASSLANGDQETQYF | TGCGCCAGCAGCTTGGCCAACGGAGACCAAGAGACCCAGTACTTC | TRBV5-1 | NA | TRBJ2-5 | NA
CASSQGGWVSPLHF | TGCGCCAGCAGCCAGGGGGGGTGGGTTTCACCCCTCCACTTT | TRBV4-3 | NA | TRBJ1-6 | NA
CATSIRTGNTDTQYF | TGTGCCACCAGCATCCGGACAGGGAACACAGATACGCAGTATTTT | TRBV15 | NA | TRBJ2-3 | TRBD1
CASSLNRDQPQHF | TGTGCCAGCAGCTTGAACAGGGACCAGCCCCAGCATTTT | TRBV5-6 | NA | TRBJ1-5 | NA
CASRLAGRGEQFF | TGTGCCAGCCGGCTAGCGGGACGGGGTGAGCAGTTCTTC | TRBV2 | NA | TRBJ2-1 | TRBD2
CASSQDWTGIYEQYF | TGTGCCAGCAGCCAGGACTGGACAGGGATCTACGAGCAGTACTTC | TRBV3-1/TRBV3-2 | NA | TRBJ2-7 | TRBD1
CASSPTTAGGETQYF | TGTGCTAGCAGCCCCACGACCGCGGGGGGAGAGACCCAGTACTTC | TRBV7-7 | NA | TRBJ2-5 | TRBD2
CASSLRQNTGELFF | TGTGCCAGCAGCTTAAGACAGAACACCGGGGAGCTGTTTTTT | TRBV7-2 | once | TRBJ2-2 | NA
CASSLTGLSTYEQYF | TGTGCCAGCAGTTTAACTGGACTCTCTACCTACGAGCAGTACTTC | TRBV28 | NA | TRBJ2-7 | NA
CASSHPRGLNTEAFF | TGCGCCAGCAGCCACCCGAGAGGTCTGAACACTGAAGCTTTCTTT | TRBV4-1 | few | TRBJ1-1 | NA
CASSSGLAGRDTQYF | TGTGCCAGCAGCTCGGGACTAGCGGGGAGGGATACGCAGTATTTT | TRBV7-3 | once | TRBJ2-3 | TRBD2
CASSEPGTGTYEQYF | TGTGCCAGCAGTGAACCGGGGACAGGGACCTACGAGCAGTACTTC | TRBV6-1 | NA | TRBJ2-7 | TRBD1
CASSPSTGSSRLYGYTF | TGTGCCAGCAGCCCTTCGACAGGGTCATCTCGTCTCTATGGCTACACCTTC | TRBV7-8 | NA | TRBJ1-2 | TRBD1
CASSLTGRRAGEGNTQYF | TGTGCCAGCAGTCTAACGGGTAGACGCGCGGGGGAGGGAAATACGCAGTATTTT | TRBV7-2 | NA | TRBJ2-3 | TRBD2
CASGRGDRAYEQYF | TGTGCCAGCGGCCGGGGGGACAGGGCCTACGAGCAGTACTTC | TRBV7-9 | NA | TRBJ2-7 | TRBD1
CASSVGVFSGNTIYF | TGTGCCAGCAGCGTAGGCGTTTTCTCTGGAAACACCATATATTTT | TRBV9 | NA | TRBJ1-3 | NA
CATSRGGAGGETQYF | TGTGCCACCAGCAGAGGGGGGGCAGGGGGAGAGACCCAGTACTTC | TRBV15 | NA | TRBJ2-5 | NA
CASSEPHRDTGELFF | TGTGCCAGCAGCGAGCCCCACCGCGATACCGGGGAGCTGTTTTTT | TRBV9 | NA | TRBJ2-2 | NA
CATSRDTVGARETQYF | TGTGCCACCAGCAGAGATACGGTGGGGGCGAGGGAGACCCAGTACTTC | TRBV15 | NA | TRBJ2-5 | NA
CASSPGHSNQPQHF | TGTGCCAGCAGTCCTGGGCATAGCAATCAGCCCCAGCATTTT | TRBV27 | NA | TRBJ1-5 | NA
CASSRPGGASSLRNQPQHF | TGTGCCAGCAGTAGACCGGGTGGGGCGTCCTCGTTACGTAATCAGCCCCAGCATTTT | TRBV6-2/TRBV6-3 | NA | TRBJ1-5 | NA
CASSQDLSRTGGKNTEAFF | TGCGCCAGCAGCCAAGATTTGTCGAGGACAGGGGGAAAGAACACTGAAGCTTTCTTT | TRBV4-1 | NA | TRBJ1-1 | TRBD1
CASSSRLSSYNSPLHF | TGTGCCAGCAGCTCCAGACTTAGCTCCTATAATTCACCCCTCCACTTT | TRBV11-2 | NA | TRBJ1-6 | NA
CASSLNGQPNQPQHF | TGTGCCAGCAGCTTAAACGGACAACCTAATCAGCCCCAGCATTTT | TRBV7-9 | NA | TRBJ1-5 | NA
CASSPLSLNQPQHF | TGTGCCAGCTCACCATTATCCCTTAATCAGCCCCAGCATTTT | TRBV18 | NA | TRBJ1-5 | NA
CASSIDTRDRVSYEQYF | TGTGCCAGTAGTATAGATACCCGGGACAGAGTCTCCTACGAGCAGTACTTC | TRBV19 | NA | TRBJ2-7 | TRBD1
CASSPITSGGNEQFF | TGTGCCAGCAGCCCGATAACTAGCGGGGGGAATGAGCAGTTCTTC | TRBV7-9 | NA | TRBJ2-1 | TRBD2
CASTYRESGGGNYGYTF | TGTGCCAGCACGTACCGGGAGAGCGGGGGTGGGAACTATGGCTACACCTTC | TRBV21-1 | NA | TRBJ1-2 | NA
CASSLGTKLLNEKLFF | TGCGCCAGCAGCTTGGGAACGAAGCTACTTAATGAAAAACTGTTTTTT | TRBV5-1 | NA | TRBJ1-4 | NA
CASSGRGGENDNSPLHF | TGCGCCAGCAGCGGCAGAGGAGGGGAAAATGACAATTCACCCCTCCACTTT | TRBV4-1 | NA | TRBJ1-6 | NA
CASSLAVLTGGGGYTF | TGTGCCAGCAGCTTGGCCGTCCTGACAGGGGGAGGCGGCTACACCTTC | TRBV5-4 | NA | TRBJ1-2 | TRBD1
CASSLTRNTEAFF | TGTGCCAGCAGCTTAACCAGAAACACTGAAGCTTTCTTT | TRBV7-9 | NA | TRBJ1-1 | NA
CASSFGGAVGYTF | TGTGCCAGCAGCTTTGGGGGGGCGGTTGGCTACACCTTC | TRBV7-9 | NA | TRBJ1-2 | NA
CASSSGDSQYF | TGTGCCAGCAGCTCCGGGGACAGTCAGTACTTC | TRBV7-9 | few | TRBJ2-7 | TRBD1
CAINQQGSNYGYTF | TGTGCCATCAATCAACAGGGATCTAACTATGGCTACACCTTC | TRBV10-3 | NA | TRBJ1-2 | NA
CASSQAGTTNTGELFF | TGTGCCAGCAGCCAAGCAGGCACAACGAACACCGGGGAGCTGTTTTTT | TRBV14 | NA | TRBJ2-2 | NA
CAISESTGGDTEAFF | TGTGCCATCAGTGAGTCGACCGGGGGGGACACTGAAGCTTTCTTT | TRBV10-3 | NA | TRBJ1-1 | NA
CASRTGNTAEQYF | TGTGCCAGCAGAACAGGGAATACGGCCGAGCAGTACTTC | TRBV27 | NA | TRBJ2-7 | NA
CASSMGTSGKTGELFF | TGTGCCAGCAGCATGGGGACTAGTGGGAAGACCGGGGAGCTGTTTTTT | TRBV11-2 | NA | TRBJ2-2 | TRBD2
CASSMTSATNEKLFF | TGCGCCAGCAGCATGACTTCTGCAACTAATGAAAAACTGTTTTTT | TRBV5-1 | NA | TRBJ1-4 | NA
CASRLPDRGEHEQYF | TGTGCCAGCAGGCTCCCTGACAGGGGAGAGCACGAGCAGTACTTC | TRBV6-5 | NA | TRBJ2-7 | TRBD1
CASTAGQTPTNYGYTF | TGTGCCAGCACCGCGGGACAGACTCCGACTAACTATGGCTACACCTTC | TRBV7-2 | few | TRBJ1-2 | TRBD1